A single sample gave rise to the 25 T cell receptor beta chains below, sequenced in a study of T cells in Graves' hyperthyroidism and ophthalmopathy. TCR beta CDR3 sequences were amplified from RNA transcripts. Using the HTBI primer set, a first-round RT-PCR was run on the TCR CDR3. From the multiplex PCR reads, TCRdb called clonotypes with MiXCR, one entry per CDR3 protein. Among 650,000 to 700,000 distinct CDR3 sequences listed, 15% to 20% were seen once. Sequences were obtained from blood. These receptors all stem from a man between 45 and 60 years old with Graves' hyperthyroidism.

This clonotype has ten or more counts. V and J are TRBV19 and TRBJ1-5, with D unclear. Per the germline V gene, CDR1 is LNHDA and CDR2 is SQIVND (reference sequence). Between the trimmed V and J ends, which lost 4 bases and 5 bases, there was a span of 12 bases. CDR3 length: 14 amino acids. In DNA, the CDR3 is TGTGCCAGTAGTAACTGGGAAAGGGATCAGCCCCAGCATTTT. This encodes CASSNWERDQPQHF.

A single count supports this clonotype. This chain connects TRBV9 to TRBJ1-2; D not resolved. This CDR3 has 15 residues. Germline V gene lookup returns CDR1 SGDLS and CDR2 YYNGEE. The V gene lost 0 bases and the J gene lost 3 bases, with 12 bases spanning the gap. CDR3 in amino acids: CASSVGQPLDYGYTF. DNA of the CDR3: TGTGCCAGCAGCGTAGGCCAGCCCCTCGACTATGGCTACACCTTC. The full variable domain, in which reference TRBV9 and TRBJ1-2 provide the parts outside the CDR3, is DSGVTQTPKHLITATGQRVTLRCSPRSGDLSVYWYQQSLDQGLQFLIQYYNGEERAKGNILERFSAQQFPDLHSELNLSSLELGDSALYFCASSVGQPLDYGYTFGSGTRLTVV.

The table lists this clonotype with many counts. The chain recombines TRBV25-1 with TRBJ2-5; D tentatively reads TRBD1 or TRBD2 (5 bases each). The germline CDR1 and CDR2 sequences are MGHDK and SYGVNS. CDR3 length: 15 amino acids. V dropped 5 bases and J dropped 3 bases, with 16 bases sitting between them. DNA of the CDR3: TGTGCCAGCAGTCCGGTGGGGACCTTAAAAGAGACCCAGTACTTC. Its protein product is CASSPVGTLKETQYF.

The gene calls are TRBV10-2 and TRBJ2-1; possibly TRBD1 for D (7 bases). This CDR3 is built from 16 residues. Trimming stripped 1 base from V and 7 bases from J, with 17 bases between. Per the germline V gene, CDR1 is WSHSY and CDR2 is SAAADI. The CDR3 is CASSEFATGRSNEQFF. In DNA form, the CDR3 reads TGCGCCAGCAGTGAGTTTGCGACAGGGAGGTCAAATGAGCAGTTCTTC.

This clonotype was counted many times. CDR3 DNA sequence: TGTGCCAGCAGTGACAGACCTATCAATGAGCAGTTCTTC. Protein: CASSDRPINEQFF. The chain recombines TRBV7-9 with TRBJ2-1; a possible D gene is TRBD1 (5 bases). The V end lost 6 bases, the J end lost 6 bases, and 12 bases lay between the germline ends. The germline gives CDR1 SEHNR, CDR2 FQNEAQ (reference sequence). This CDR3 is 13 amino acids long. Complete variable domain (other parts from reference TRBV7-9 and TRBJ2-1): DTGVSQNPRHKITKRGQNVTFRCDPISEHNRLYWYRQTLGQGPEFLTYFQNEAQLEKSRLLSDRFSAERPKGSFSTLEIQRTEQGDSAMYLCASSDRPINEQFFGPGTRLTVL.

This clonotype was recorded at least ten times. The chain uses TRBV6-2 or TRBV6-3 and TRBJ1-5; possible D gene TRBD1, 6 bases. Germline assignment: CDR1 MNHEY and CDR2 SVGEGT. The germline V and J ends were trimmed by 4 bases and 7 bases, with 14 bases remaining between them. CDR3 size: 14 residues. This CDR3 reads CASSWYRGGQPQHF. CDR3 DNA: TGTGCCAGCAGTTGGTACCGAGGGGGACAGCCCCAGCATTTT.

This clonotype was counted at least ten times. The rearrangement joins TRBV30 to TRBJ2-2; 8 bases are shared with TRBD1. This CDR3 is built from 14 residues. Germline trimming cut 5 bases from V and 6 bases from J; bases unmatched to any gene: 8. CDR1 and CDR2 from the germline V gene are GTSNPN and SVGIG (reference sequence). The CDR3 reads CAWFSGQGSGELFF. CDR3 in DNA: TGTGCCTGGTTTTCAGGACAGGGTTCCGGGGAGCTGTTTTTT.

The chain joins TRBV7-9 to TRBJ1-3; D uncertain. V shed 6 bases and J shed 2 bases, with 26 bases lying between them. CDR1 and CDR2 from the germline V gene are SEHNR and FQNEAQ (reference sequence). CDR3 size: 19 residues. The DNA for the CDR3 is TGTGCCAGCAGATATTTAGGGCTTGATACGGTCGGGCCTGGAAACACCATATATTTT. Translating gives CASRYLGLDTVGPGNTIYF.

At least ten counts were recorded for this clonotype. The CDR3 nucleotides are TGTGCCAGCAGTTTATCCCACAGGGACACTGAAGCTTTCTTT. Translated, it gives CASSLSHRDTEAFF. The rearrangement links TRBV27 to TRBJ1-1, with D possibly being TRBD1 (6 bases). This CDR3 contains 14 residues. Germline-derived CDR1 and CDR2 are MNHEY and SMNVEV (reference sequence). The V gene lost 0 bases and the J gene lost 3 bases, with 8 bases spanning the gap.

This clonotype was observed many times. The V call is TRBV7-2, the J call TRBJ2-7; unclear D gene. The V gene lost 1 base and the J gene lost 3 bases, with 10 bases spanning the gap. The CDR3 consists of 14 residues. Germline V gene sequence: CDR1 SGHTA, CDR2 FQGNSA. The CDR3 DNA reads TGTGCCAGCAGCTTAGAACGGAACAACTACGAGCAGTACTTC. Its translation is CASSLERNNYEQYF.

The V gene is TRBV15, the J gene TRBJ1-1; D not certain. V lost 0 bases, J lost 4 bases, and 9 bases lay in between. Germline V gene lookup returns CDR1 LNHNV and CDR2 YYDKDF (reference sequence). The CDR3 has 14 residues. This CDR3 is CATSRDRALTEAFF. The CDR3 DNA follows: TGTGCCACCAGCAGAGATAGGGCGCTCACTGAAGCTTTCTTT.

This chain links TRBV30 with TRBJ2-1; a weak D match, TRBD2 (6 bases). Trimming took off 1 base at V and 4 bases at J, with 17 bases between the two ends. The germline V gene has CDR1 GTSNPN and CDR2 SVGIG (reference sequence). The CDR3 extends over 16 amino acids. The CDR3 DNA follows: TGTGCCTGGAGTGACCTGGGCCGGGAGCGTTACAATGAGCAGTTCTTC. Residues: CAWSDLGRERYNEQFF.

Many counts were recorded for this clonotype. This rearrangement joins TRBV27 to TRBJ2-1; 7 nucleotides align to TRBD2. The CDR3 covers 15 residues. The germline gives CDR1 MNHEY, CDR2 SMNVEV (reference sequence). V trimming: 6 bases; J trimming: 2 bases; junction bases outside the gene matches: 7. CDR3 sequence reads: CASSLGGRPYNEQFF. CDR3 DNA: TGTGCCAGCAGCTTAGGCGGGAGACCCTACAATGAGCAGTTCTTC.

There are many counts of this clonotype. The chain links TRBV6-1 to TRBJ2-7; D is undetermined. This CDR3 spans 16 amino acids. The ends were cut back, 4 bases at V and 4 bases at J, with 20 bases in the middle. The germline gives CDR1 MNHNS, CDR2 SASEGT. The CDR3 coding sequence is TGTGCCAGCAGTGTGACCGAAACGCCGACGCCTTACGAGCAGTACTTC. Amino acid sequence: CASSVTETPTPYEQYF.

V and J are TRBV28 and TRBJ2-2; TRBD2 agrees at 12 bases. Germline CDR1 reads MDHEN; CDR2 reads SYDVKM. The CDR3 sequence is 15 residues long. V was clipped by 5 bases and J by 6 bases; unmatched bases: 4. The DNA for the CDR3 is TGTGCCAGCAGTCTAGCGGGAGGGTTTCCCGGGGAGCTGTTTTTT. Encoded protein: CASSLAGGFPGELFF.

The table lists this clonotype with a few counts. This chain connects TRBV20-1 to TRBJ2-2, with D perhaps TRBD2 (6 bases). The V gene's germline CDR1 is DFQATT and CDR2 SNEGSKA (reference sequence). The germline V and J ends were trimmed by 1 base and 4 bases, with 10 bases remaining between them. The length of the CDR3 is 14 residues. For the CDR3, the DNA is TGCAGTGCTAGAGTTGGGGGGTCCACCGGGGAGCTGTTTTTT. It translates to CSARVGGSTGELFF.

This clonotype was counted ten times or more. This sequence joins TRBV2 and TRBJ2-1; 8 bases are a match to TRBD2. With V trimmed by 7 bases and J by 0 bases, 17 bases remained unmatched. There are 19 residues in the CDR3. CDR1 SNHLY and CDR2 FYNNEI come from the germline V gene. As DNA, the CDR3 is TGTGCCAGCACTCCCGCCGGGACTAGTAGTTTTATCTCCTACAATGAGCAGTTCTTC. This gives the protein CASTPAGTSSFISYNEQFF.

This clonotype has at least ten counts. The chain couples TRBV12-3 or TRBV12-4 to TRBJ2-1; TRBD2 matches at 10 bases. CDR3 length: 16 residues. Trimming removed 6 bases from V and 0 bases from J; junction bases left unmatched: 5. CDR3 in DNA: TGTGCCAGCAGACCCCCTAGCGGGAGCTCCTACAATGAGCAGTTCTTC. Its protein is CASRPPSGSSYNEQFF.

This clonotype has at least ten counts. The chain uses TRBV28 and TRBJ2-7, with 9 nucleotides matching TRBD2. CDR1 is MDHEN and CDR2 is SYDVKM in the germline V gene. V shed 6 bases, J shed 0 bases, and the junction held 9 bases outside the gene matches. This CDR3 region has 16 residues. CDR3 bases: TGTGCCAGCAGACTGTTAGCGGGGGTGAGCTCCTACGAGCAGTACTTC. As protein: CASRLLAGVSSYEQYF.

The sample holds a few counts of this clonotype. The chain links TRBV19 to TRBJ1-1; D uncertain. Germline CDR1 reads LNHDA; CDR2 reads SQIVND (reference sequence). V was clipped by 6 bases and J by 4 bases, with 12 bases between them. The CDR3 is 13 residues long. The CDR3 DNA reads as TGTGCCAGTAGGCGAAATAGCGGCACTGAAGCTTTCTTT. Its protein is CASRRNSGTEAFF.

CDR3 region: CASSLARLEQYF. The DNA of the CDR3 is TGTGCCAGCAGCTTGGCAAGACTCGAGCAGTACTTC. This sequence joins TRBV5-8 and TRBJ2-7; D gene unclear. Germline V CDR1 and CDR2: SGHTS, YDEGEE. The V end lost 0 bases, the J end lost 6 bases, and 7 bases lay between the germline ends. There are 12 residues in the CDR3.

V usage is TRBV20-1 and J usage is TRBJ2-2, with D perhaps matching TRBD2 (6 bases). The CDR3 is 15 amino acids. Trimming pared 3 bases from V and 6 bases from J, leaving 17 bases between. The V gene's germline CDR1 is DFQATT and CDR2 SNEGSKA (reference sequence). As DNA, the CDR3 is TGCAGTGCTAGTATGGGACGGGGGATCCCCGGGGAGCTGTTTTTT. It encodes CSASMGRGIPGELFF.

The rearrangement joins TRBV5-1 to TRBJ2-6; a possible D gene is TRBD1 (5 bases). Germline CDR1 is SGHRS and CDR2 is YFSETQ. Trimming took off 4 bases at V and 0 bases at J, with 14 bases between the two ends. CDR3 length: 17 amino acids. The CDR3 protein is CASSVDSHSSGANVLTF. CDR3 nucleotides: TGCGCCAGCAGCGTCGACAGCCATTCCTCTGGGGCCAACGTCCTGACTTTC.

This clonotype was seen at least ten times. CDR3 region: CASSESFRLAGVRTYEQYF. Written as DNA, the CDR3 is TGTGCCAGCAGTGAATCCTTTCGACTAGCGGGAGTAAGAACCTACGAGCAGTACTTC. V and J are TRBV6-1 and TRBJ2-7; 12 bases agree with TRBD2. The CDR3 runs to 19 residues. With 2 bases clipped from V and 2 bases from J, the junction kept 13 bases outside the gene matches. Germline V gene lookup returns CDR1 MNHNS and CDR2 SASEGT.

The rearrangement joins TRBV20-1 to TRBJ1-5; D is ambiguous. CDR1 is DFQATT and CDR2 is SNEGSKA in the germline V gene (reference sequence). This CDR3 contains 13 residues. V was shortened by 3 bases and J by 4 bases, with 10 bases between the two germline ends. The CDR3, as DNA: TGCAGTGCTAGGCCCAGTCCTAATCAGCCCCAGCATTTT. This translates into CSARPSPNQPQHF.